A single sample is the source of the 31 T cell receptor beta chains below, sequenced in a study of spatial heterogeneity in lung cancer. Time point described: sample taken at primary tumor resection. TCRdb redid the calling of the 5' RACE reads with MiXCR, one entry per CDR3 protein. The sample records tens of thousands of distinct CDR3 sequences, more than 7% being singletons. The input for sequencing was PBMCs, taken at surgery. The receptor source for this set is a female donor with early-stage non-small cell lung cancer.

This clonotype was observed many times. The CDR3 spells CASSLRQGISEQYF. The CDR3, as DNA: TGCGCCAGCAGCTTGCGGCAGGGAATAAGCGAGCAGTACTTC. The chain couples TRBV5-1 to TRBJ2-7; maybe TRBD1 (5 bases). This CDR3 is built from 14 residues. V lost 1 base and J 6 bases, leaving 14 bases between the germline ends. Per germline, CDR1 SGHRS and CDR2 YFSETQ.

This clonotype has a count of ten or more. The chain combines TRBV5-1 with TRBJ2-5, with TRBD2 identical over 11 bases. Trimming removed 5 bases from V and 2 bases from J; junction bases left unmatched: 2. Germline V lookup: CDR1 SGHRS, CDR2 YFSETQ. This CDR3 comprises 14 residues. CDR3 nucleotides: TGCGCCAGCAGTCGACTAGCGGGACAAGAGACCCAGTACTTC. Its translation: CASSRLAGQETQYF. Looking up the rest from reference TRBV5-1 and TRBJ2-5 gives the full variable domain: KAGVTQTPRYLIKTRGQQVTLSCSPISGHRSVSWYQQTPGQGLQFLFEYFSETQRNKGNFPGRFSGRQFSNSRSEMNVSTLELGDSALYLCASSRLAGQETQYFGPGTRLLVL.

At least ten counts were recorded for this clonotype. The CDR3 coding sequence is TGTGCCACCAGCAGAGGGCCGGGACAAGGCCAGCCCCAGCATTTT. Amino acid sequence: CATSRGPGQGQPQHF. The chain is built from TRBV15 and TRBJ1-5, with D perhaps TRBD1 (6 bases). The germline V gene has CDR1 LNHNV and CDR2 YYDKDF (reference sequence). CDR3 length: 15 residues. V was clipped by 1 base and J by 7 bases, with 14 bases between them.

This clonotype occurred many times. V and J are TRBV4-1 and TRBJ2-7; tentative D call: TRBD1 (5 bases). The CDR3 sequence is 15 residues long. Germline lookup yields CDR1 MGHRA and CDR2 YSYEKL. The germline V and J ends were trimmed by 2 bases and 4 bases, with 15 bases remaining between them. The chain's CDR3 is CASSQLVQGGYEQYF. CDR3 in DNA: TGCGCCAGCAGCCAATTGGTTCAGGGTGGTTACGAGCAGTACTTC.

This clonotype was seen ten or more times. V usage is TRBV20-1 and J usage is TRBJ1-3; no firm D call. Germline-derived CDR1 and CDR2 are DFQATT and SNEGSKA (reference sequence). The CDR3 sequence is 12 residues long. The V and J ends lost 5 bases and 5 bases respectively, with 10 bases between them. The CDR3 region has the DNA TGCAGTGCTCCTTTTATCCGAAACACCATATATTTT. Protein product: CSAPFIRNTIYF.

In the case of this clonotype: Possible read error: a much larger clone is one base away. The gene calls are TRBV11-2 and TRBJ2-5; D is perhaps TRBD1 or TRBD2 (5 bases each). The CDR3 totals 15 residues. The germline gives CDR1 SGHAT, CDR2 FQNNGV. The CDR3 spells CVSSLPGTLRETQYF. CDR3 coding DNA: TGTGTCAGCAGCCTCCCCGGGACCTTAAGGGAGACCCAGTACTTC.

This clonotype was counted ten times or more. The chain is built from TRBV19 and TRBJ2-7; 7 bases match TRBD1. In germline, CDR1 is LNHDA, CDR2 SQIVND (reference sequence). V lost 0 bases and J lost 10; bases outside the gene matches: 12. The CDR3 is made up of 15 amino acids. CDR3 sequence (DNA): TGTGCCAGTAGTATAGATCTTGGGACAGAGGAACCCCAGTACTTC. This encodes CASSIDLGTEEPQYF.

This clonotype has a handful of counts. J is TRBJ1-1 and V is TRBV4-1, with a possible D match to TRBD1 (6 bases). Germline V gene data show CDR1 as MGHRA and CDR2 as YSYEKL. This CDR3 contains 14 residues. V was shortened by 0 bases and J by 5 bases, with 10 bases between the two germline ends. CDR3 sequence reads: CASSQDRGRTEAFF. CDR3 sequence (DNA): TGCGCCAGCAGCCAAGACAGGGGCAGAACTGAAGCTTTCTTT.

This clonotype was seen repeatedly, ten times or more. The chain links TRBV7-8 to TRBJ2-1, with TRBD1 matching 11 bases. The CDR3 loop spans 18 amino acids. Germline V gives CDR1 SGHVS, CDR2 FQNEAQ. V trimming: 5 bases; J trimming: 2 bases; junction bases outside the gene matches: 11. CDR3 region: CASSPPTRTGGPYNEQFF. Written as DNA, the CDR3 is TGTGCCAGCAGCCCACCAACCCGGACAGGGGGCCCCTACAATGAGCAGTTCTTC. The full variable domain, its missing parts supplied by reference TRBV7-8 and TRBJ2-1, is GAGVSQSPRYKVAKRGQDVALRCDPISGHVSLFWYQQALGQGPEFLTYFQNEAQLDKSGLPSDRFFAERPEGSVSTLKIQRTQQEDSAVYLCASSPPTRTGGPYNEQFFGPGTRLTVL.

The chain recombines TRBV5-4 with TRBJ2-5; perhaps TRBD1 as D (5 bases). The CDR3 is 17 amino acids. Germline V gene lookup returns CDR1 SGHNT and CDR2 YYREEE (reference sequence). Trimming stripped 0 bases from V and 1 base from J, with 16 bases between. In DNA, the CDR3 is TGTGCCAGCAGCTTGGCCGCTTCTACAGGCGCCCAAGAGACCCAGTACTTC. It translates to CASSLAASTGAQETQYF.

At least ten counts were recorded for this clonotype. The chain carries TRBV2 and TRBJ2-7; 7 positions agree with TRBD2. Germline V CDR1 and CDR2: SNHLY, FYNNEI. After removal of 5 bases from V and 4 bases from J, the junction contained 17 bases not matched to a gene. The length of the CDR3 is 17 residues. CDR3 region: CASSLRSLLASVYEQYF. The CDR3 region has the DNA TGTGCCAGCAGTCTCCGTTCCCTACTAGCGTCCGTATACGAGCAGTACTTC.

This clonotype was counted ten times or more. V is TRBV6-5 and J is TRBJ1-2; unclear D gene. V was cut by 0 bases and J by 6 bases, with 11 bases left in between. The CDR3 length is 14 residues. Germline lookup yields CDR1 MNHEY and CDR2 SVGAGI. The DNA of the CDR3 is TGTGCCAGCAGTTACTCTGGACGTTTTAATGGCTACACCTTC. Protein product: CASSYSGRFNGYTF.

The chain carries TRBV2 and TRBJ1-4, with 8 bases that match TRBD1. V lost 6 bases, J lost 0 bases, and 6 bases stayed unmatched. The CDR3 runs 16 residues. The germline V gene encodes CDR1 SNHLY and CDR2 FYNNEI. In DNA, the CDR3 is TGTGCCAGCAGCTTGACAGGGGTCGCAACTAATGAAAAACTGTTTTTT. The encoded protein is CASSLTGVATNEKLFF. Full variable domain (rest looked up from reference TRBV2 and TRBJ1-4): EPEVTQTPSHQVTQMGQEVILRCVPISNHLYFYWYRQILGQKVEFLVSFYNNEISEKSEIFDDQFSVERPDGSNFTLKIRSTKLEDSAMYFCASSLTGVATNEKLFFGSGTQLSVL.

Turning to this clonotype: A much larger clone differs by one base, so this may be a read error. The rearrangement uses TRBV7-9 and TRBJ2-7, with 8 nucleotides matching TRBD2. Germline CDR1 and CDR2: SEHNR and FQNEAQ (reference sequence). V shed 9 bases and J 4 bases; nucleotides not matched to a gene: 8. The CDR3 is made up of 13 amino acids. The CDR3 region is CARLSGGSYEQYF. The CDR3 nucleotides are TGTGCCAGACTAAGCGGGGGAAGTTACGAGCAGTACTTC.

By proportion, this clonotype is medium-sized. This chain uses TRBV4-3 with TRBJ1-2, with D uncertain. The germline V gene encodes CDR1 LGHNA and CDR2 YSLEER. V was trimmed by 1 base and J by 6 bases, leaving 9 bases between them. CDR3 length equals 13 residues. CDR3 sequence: CASSQGLADGYTF. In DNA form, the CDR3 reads TGCGCCAGCAGCCAAGGGCTCGCGGATGGCTACACCTTC.

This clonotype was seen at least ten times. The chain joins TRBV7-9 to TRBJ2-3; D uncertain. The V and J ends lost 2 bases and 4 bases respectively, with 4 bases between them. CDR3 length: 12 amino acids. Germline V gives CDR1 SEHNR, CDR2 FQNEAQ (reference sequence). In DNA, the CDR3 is TGTGCCAGCAGCTTAAGGGCAGATACGCAGTATTTT. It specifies CASSLRADTQYF.

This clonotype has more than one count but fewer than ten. DNA of the CDR3: TGCGCCAGCAGCTCCGGACAGCTCGGGGCTGAAGCTTTCTTT. The encoded protein is CASSSGQLGAEAFF. The chain carries TRBV5-1 and TRBJ1-1; D possibly corresponds to TRBD1 (6 bases). Germline CDR1 SGHRS, CDR2 YFSETQ. With 3 bases removed from V and 6 bases from J, the gap between germline ends came to 15 bases. This CDR3 contains 14 residues. Full variable domain (remainder filled in from reference TRBV5-1 and TRBJ1-1): KAGVTQTPRYLIKTRGQQVTLSCSPISGHRSVSWYQQTPGQGLQFLFEYFSETQRNKGNFPGRFSGRQFSNSRSEMNVSTLELGDSALYLCASSSGQLGAEAFFGQGTRLTVV.

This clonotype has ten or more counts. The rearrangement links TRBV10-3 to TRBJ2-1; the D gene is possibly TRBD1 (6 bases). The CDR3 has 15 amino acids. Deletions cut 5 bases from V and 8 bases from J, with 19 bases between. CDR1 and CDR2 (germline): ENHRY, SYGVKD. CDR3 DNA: TGTGCCATCAGTCGAGGGGGAGAGGGTTTCGATGAGCAGTTCTTC. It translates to CAISRGGEGFDEQFF.

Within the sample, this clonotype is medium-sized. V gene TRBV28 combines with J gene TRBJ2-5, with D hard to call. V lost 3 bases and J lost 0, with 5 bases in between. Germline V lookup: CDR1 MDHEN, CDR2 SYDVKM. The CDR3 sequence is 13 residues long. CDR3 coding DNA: TGTGCCAGCAGTTTGCAAAACCAAGAGACCCAGTACTTC. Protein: CASSLQNQETQYF.

The CDR3 DNA reads TGTGCCAGCAGCCCTAACAGGAACACTGAAGCTTTCTTT. The encoded protein is CASSPNRNTEAFF. The gene calls are TRBV7-2 and TRBJ1-1, with D unresolved. This CDR3 has 13 amino acids. In germline, CDR1 is SGHTA, CDR2 FQGNSA. The germline V and J ends were trimmed by 5 bases and 1 base, with 8 bases remaining between them.

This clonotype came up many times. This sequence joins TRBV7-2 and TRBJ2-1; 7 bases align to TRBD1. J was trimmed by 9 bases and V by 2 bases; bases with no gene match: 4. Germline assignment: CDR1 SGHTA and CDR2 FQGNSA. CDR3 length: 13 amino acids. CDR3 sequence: CASSLTGVGEQFF. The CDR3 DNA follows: TGTGCCAGCAGCTTAACAGGGGTAGGTGAGCAGTTCTTC.

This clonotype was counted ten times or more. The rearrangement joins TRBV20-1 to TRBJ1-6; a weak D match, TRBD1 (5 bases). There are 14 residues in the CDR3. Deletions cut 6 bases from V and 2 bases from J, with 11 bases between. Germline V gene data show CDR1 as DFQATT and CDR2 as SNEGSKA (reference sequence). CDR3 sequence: CSAERDAYNSPLHF. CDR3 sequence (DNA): TGCAGTGCCGAGAGGGACGCCTATAATTCACCCCTCCACTTT.

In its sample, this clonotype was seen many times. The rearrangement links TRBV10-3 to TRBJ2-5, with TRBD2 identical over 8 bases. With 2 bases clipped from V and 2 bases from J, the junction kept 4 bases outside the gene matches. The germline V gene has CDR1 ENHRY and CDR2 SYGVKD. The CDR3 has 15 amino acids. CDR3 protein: CAISERASGQETQYF. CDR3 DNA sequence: TGTGCCATCAGTGAGAGGGCTAGCGGGCAAGAGACCCAGTACTTC.

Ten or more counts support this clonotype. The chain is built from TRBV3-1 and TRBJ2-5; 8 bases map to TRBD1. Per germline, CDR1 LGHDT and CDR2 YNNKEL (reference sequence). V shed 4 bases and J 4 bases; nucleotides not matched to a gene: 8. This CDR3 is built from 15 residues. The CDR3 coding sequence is TGTGCCAGCAGCCCCGAGACAGGGGTCGGAGAGACCCAGTACTTC. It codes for CASSPETGVGETQYF.

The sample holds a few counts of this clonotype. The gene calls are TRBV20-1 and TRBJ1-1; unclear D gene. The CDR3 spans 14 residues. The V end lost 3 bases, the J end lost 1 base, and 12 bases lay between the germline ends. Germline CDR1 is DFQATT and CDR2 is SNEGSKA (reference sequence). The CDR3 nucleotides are TGCAGTGCTAGTTCGTACCGCAAGAACACTGAAGCTTTCTTT. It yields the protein CSASSYRKNTEAFF.

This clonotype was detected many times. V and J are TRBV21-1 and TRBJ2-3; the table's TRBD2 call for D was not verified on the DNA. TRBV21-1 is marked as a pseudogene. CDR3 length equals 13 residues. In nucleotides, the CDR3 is TGTGCCAGCAGCAAGGGAGGAGTAGATACGCAGTATTTT. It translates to CASSKGGVDTQYF.

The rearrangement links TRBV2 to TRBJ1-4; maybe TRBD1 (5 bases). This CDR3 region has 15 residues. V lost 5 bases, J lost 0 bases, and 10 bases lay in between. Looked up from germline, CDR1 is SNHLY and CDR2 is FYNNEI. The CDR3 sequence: CASSPDRPTNEKLFF. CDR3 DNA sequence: TGTGCCAGCAGTCCCGACAGACCAACTAATGAAAAACTGTTTTTT. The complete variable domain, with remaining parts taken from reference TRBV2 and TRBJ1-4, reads EPEVTQTPSHQVTQMGQEVILRCVPISNHLYFYWYRQILGQKVEFLVSFYNNEISEKSEIFDDQFSVERPDGSNFTLKIRSTKLEDSAMYFCASSPDRPTNEKLFFGSGTQLSVL.

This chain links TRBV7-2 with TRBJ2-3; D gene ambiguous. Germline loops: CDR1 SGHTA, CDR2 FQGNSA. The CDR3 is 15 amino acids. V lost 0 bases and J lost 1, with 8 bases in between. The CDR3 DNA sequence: TGTGCCAGCAGCTTAGCAGGGCGAGGCACAGATACGCAGTATTTT. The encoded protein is CASSLAGRGTDTQYF.

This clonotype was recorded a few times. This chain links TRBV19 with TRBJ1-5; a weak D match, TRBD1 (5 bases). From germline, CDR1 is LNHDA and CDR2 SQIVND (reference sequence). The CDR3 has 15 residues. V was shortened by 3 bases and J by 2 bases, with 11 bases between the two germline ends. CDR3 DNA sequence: TGTGCCAGTAGTATTGGGGGATTCGGCAATCAGCCCCAGCATTTT. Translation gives CASSIGGFGNQPQHF. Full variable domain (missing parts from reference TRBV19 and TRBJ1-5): DGGITQSPKYLFRKEGQNVTLSCEQNLNHDAMYWYRQDPGQGLRLIYYSQIVNDFQKGDIAEGYSVSREKKESFPLTVTSAQKNPTAFYLCASSIGGFGNQPQHFGDGTRLSIL.

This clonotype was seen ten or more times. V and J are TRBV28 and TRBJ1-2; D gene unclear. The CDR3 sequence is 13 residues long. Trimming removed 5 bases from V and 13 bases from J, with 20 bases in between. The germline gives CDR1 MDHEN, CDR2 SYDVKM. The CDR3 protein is CASSTLQTPSRTF. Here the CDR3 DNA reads TGTGCCAGCAGTACCCTACAGACCCCGAGTCGCACCTTC.

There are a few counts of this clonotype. CDR3 sequence reads: CASSTRDSTNYGYTF. The CDR3 DNA reads TGTGCCAGCAGCACCCGGGACAGTACTAACTATGGCTACACCTTC. The chain couples TRBV7-8 to TRBJ1-2, with 7 bases lining up with TRBD1. Germline V CDR1 and CDR2: SGHVS, FQNEAQ. This CDR3 contains 15 residues. V was pared by 5 bases and J by 0 bases, with 6 bases of the junction left unmatched.